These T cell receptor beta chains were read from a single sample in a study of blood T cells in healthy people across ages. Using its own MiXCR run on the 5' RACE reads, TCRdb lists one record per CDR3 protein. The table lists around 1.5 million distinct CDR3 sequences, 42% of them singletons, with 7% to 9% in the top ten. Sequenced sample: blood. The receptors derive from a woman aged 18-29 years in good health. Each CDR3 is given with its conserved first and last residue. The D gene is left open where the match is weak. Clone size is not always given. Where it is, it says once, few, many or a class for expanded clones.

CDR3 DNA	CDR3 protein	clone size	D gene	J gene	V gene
TGTGCCGGCAGCCAAGAAAAGGGGCAGTTCTTC	CAGSQEKGQFF	-	-	TRBJ2-1	TRBV4-2
TGTGCCAGCAGCCCCCGCCGAGGACCACGATTCGATGAGCAGTTCTTC	CASSPRRGPRFDEQFF	-	-	TRBJ2-1	TRBV3-1
TGTGCCAGCAGTTCCCATATTGTTGAAGCACAGGGGTGGGACACTGAAGCTTTCTTT	CASSSHIVEAQGWDTEAFF	-	TRBD1	TRBJ1-1	TRBV6-5
TGTGCGTCGGGGGGCGCCGGGGGCTACACCTTC	CASGGAGGYTF	-	-	TRBJ1-2	TRBV12-3/TRBV12-4
TGTGCCAGCAGCTTAGAGGGGGCCTATACGCAGTATTTT	CASSLEGAYTQYF	-	TRBD1	TRBJ2-3	TRBV7-8
TGTGCCAGTACCGCAGGGGTCAATGAGCAGTACTTC	CASTAGVNEQYF	-	-	TRBJ2-5	TRBV19
TGTGCCAGCAGCGTAGATCTCCTTAGGGGGGAGACCCAGTACTTC	CASSVDLLRGETQYF	-	-	TRBJ2-5	TRBV9
TGTGCCAGCAGTGAAAGGCCGCGTGCTACTGAAGCTTTCTTT	CASSERPRATEAFF	-	-	TRBJ1-1	TRBV2
TGTGCCAGCAGCAAACCCCCAAGCGGGAGTGTTGCAGATACGCAGTATTTT	CASSKPPSGSVADTQYF	few	TRBD2	TRBJ2-3	TRBV7-2
TGTGCCAGCAGCTTAGGTGGGACTAGTAGAAATACGCAGTATTTT	CASSLGGTSRNTQYF	-	TRBD2	TRBJ2-3	TRBV7-8
TGCAGCGTCGTTGAAGGGAACGAGCAGTACTTC	CSVVEGNEQYF	few	-	TRBJ2-7	TRBV29-1
TGTGCCAGCAGCTATAGCGGGAGAACCGGCAATGAGCAGTTCTTC	CASSYSGRTGNEQFF	once	TRBD2	TRBJ2-1	TRBV6-5
TGTGCCAGCATCTTTATGGGGGATACGCAGTATTTT	CASIFMGDTQYF	-	-	TRBJ2-3	TRBV12-3/TRBV12-4
TGTGCCAGCAGTTGGCCTAGCGGGGGACCTACTTTTACAGATACGCAGTATTTT	CASSWPSGGPTFTDTQYF	-	TRBD2	TRBJ2-3	TRBV6-2/TRBV6-3
TGCAGTGCCGGACAGCACCAAGAGACCCAGTACTTC	CSAGQHQETQYF	few	-	TRBJ2-5	TRBV20-1
TGTGCCACCAGCACCCCCGTGGGGGTGATAGATGGCTACACCTTC	CATSTPVGVIDGYTF	-	-	TRBJ1-2	TRBV15
TGTGCCAGCAGCAAGGGGGACCCCAATCAGCCCCAGCATTTT	CASSKGDPNQPQHF	-	-	TRBJ1-5	TRBV21-1
TGTGCCAGCAGCCCTTTTCAGGGTTATACGCAGTATTTT	CASSPFQGYTQYF	few	-	TRBJ2-3	TRBV7-3
TGCAGTGCTAGAGACCCGTCAGGGGGGGGAGCTTTCTTT	CSARDPSGGGAFF	few	TRBD1	TRBJ1-1	TRBV20-1
TGCAGTGCTAGAGATTTGGCAGGGACGGGGGCCAACGTCCTGACTTTC	CSARDLAGTGANVLTF	few	-	TRBJ2-6	TRBV20-1
TGCAGTGCCCCTATGCGGCCGTCAAATGGGAATGAGCAGTTCTTC	CSAPMRPSNGNEQFF	-	-	TRBJ2-1	TRBV20-1
TGTGCCAGCAGCACGTCGCGGACAGGGGCCTACGAGCAGTACTTC	CASSTSRTGAYEQYF	few	TRBD1	TRBJ2-7	TRBV3-1
TGTGCCACCAGTGATAGCGGGAGGAGGACAGATACGCAGTATTTT	CATSDSGRRTDTQYF	few	TRBD2	TRBJ2-3	TRBV24-1
TGTGCCAGCAGCTTAGCGACAGGGGGCGATTCACCCCTCCACTTT	CASSLATGGDSPLHF	few	TRBD1	TRBJ1-6	TRBV7-6
TGTGCCAGCAGTTACTCCCCGATCGGCCGAGTGGGTACAGATACGCAGTATTTT	CASSYSPIGRVGTDTQYF	few	-	TRBJ2-3	TRBV6-5
TGTGCCAGCAGGGAAGTGGCAGCTGAAGCTTTCTTT	CASREVAAEAFF	-	-	TRBJ1-1	TRBV6-1
TGTGCCAGCAGCTTAAATGGGGCTGGGGGCGAGCAGTACTTC	CASSLNGAGGEQYF	few	-	TRBJ2-7	TRBV7-8
TGCAGTGCTCTCCAGGCGGAGAATAATTCACCCCTCCACTTT	CSALQAENNSPLHF	-	-	TRBJ1-6	TRBV20-1
TGCAGCGTTGTAATTAGCTCCTACGAGCAGTACTTC	CSVVISSYEQYF	few	-	TRBJ2-7	TRBV29-1
TGTGCCAGCCTCTCAACAGGGGGTATTGGTGGCTACACCTTC	CASLSTGGIGGYTF	-	TRBD1	TRBJ1-2	TRBV6-2/TRBV6-3
TGTGCCAGCAGTTTTGACAGGGGGGGCCAAGAGACCCAGTACTTC	CASSFDRGGQETQYF	-	TRBD1	TRBJ2-5	TRBV12-3/TRBV12-4
TGTGCCAGCAGCCCGTATGCGGGACTAGCGGGAGGTCAAGAGACCCAGTACTTC	CASSPYAGLAGGQETQYF	-	TRBD2	TRBJ2-5	TRBV7-9
TGTGCCAGCACTACCCAGGGGCTCGGTGGCTACACCTTC	CASTTQGLGGYTF	-	-	TRBJ1-2	TRBV12-3/TRBV12-4
TGTGCCAGCAGCTCGTTTTCGGATCAAGAGACCCAGTACTTC	CASSSFSDQETQYF	-	-	TRBJ2-5	TRBV5-5
TGTGCCAGCAGCGCAGGGGAGTACGAGCAGTACTTC	CASSAGEYEQYF	-	-	TRBJ2-7	TRBV9
TGTGCCAGCAGCCAAGATTCTGGGTACAGGGGACAAGAGACCCAGTACTTC	CASSQDSGYRGQETQYF	-	TRBD1	TRBJ2-5	TRBV3-1
TGCGCCAGCAGCCAAGGCTGGGGGGATGAGCAGTACTTC	CASSQGWGDEQYF	few	-	TRBJ2-7	TRBV4-1